Below, 22 T cell receptor beta chains from the same sample are listed, as sequenced in a study of monozygotic twins with inflammatory bowel disease. For each CDR3 protein, TCRdb gives one entry from its re-call of the 5' RACE reads, without DNA. Its table lists about 210,000 distinct CDR3 sequences. Sequencing was done on a sample of blood. The receptors here all came from a human donor with ulcerative colitis or Crohn's disease, or a healthy co-twin of an affected twin (not recorded which).

This rearrangement joins TRBV6-1 to TRBJ1-5. Germline V gives CDR1 MNHNS, CDR2 SASEGT. The CDR3 extends over 15 amino acids. CDR3 residues: CASSLTRAPNQPQHF.

V usage is TRBV7-3 and J usage is TRBJ2-1. The CDR3 has 13 amino acids. Germline V CDR1 and CDR2: SGHTA, FQGTGA. CDR3 residues: CASSSFSYNEQFF.

The chain links TRBV12-3 or TRBV12-4 to TRBJ2-3; TCRdb gives TRBD1 as the D gene, but with no DNA this cannot be confirmed. The CDR3 is 16 residues long. The chain's CDR3 is CASSFPVLSGADTQYF.

The chain uses TRBV5-1 and TRBJ2-1; TCRdb proposes TRBD1, but this gene call is untestable without DNA. Per the germline V gene, CDR1 is SGHRS and CDR2 is YFSETQ. CDR3 length: 12 residues. The CDR3 protein is CASSYQGNEQFF.

This chain's CDR3 is CASSPTPATNEKLFF. The chain links TRBV12-3 or TRBV12-4 to TRBJ1-4. The CDR3 loop spans 15 amino acids.

The V gene is TRBV11-2, the J gene TRBJ2-2; without DNA, the TCRdb call of TRBD2 cannot be checked. This CDR3 has 18 amino acids. Germline loops: CDR1 SGHAT, CDR2 FQNNGV. The CDR3 sequence is CASSLVNSGGAATGELFF.

The chain uses TRBV20-1 and TRBJ1-5; TCRdb's D call, TRBD1, is unchecked because there is no DNA. This CDR3 region has 14 residues. Per the germline V gene, CDR1 is DFQATT and CDR2 is SNEGSKA (reference sequence). CDR3 in amino acids: CSARNIEGNQPQHF.

J is TRBJ2-1 and V is TRBV6-5; TCRdb lists TRBD2, though no DNA is available to test this call. The CDR3 consists of 16 residues. Germline loops: CDR1 MNHEY, CDR2 SVGAGI. The CDR3 loop reads CASSYSSWEGLGEQFF.

The chain carries TRBV6-5 and TRBJ1-5; TCRdb gives TRBD1 as the D gene, but with no DNA this cannot be confirmed. Per germline, CDR1 MNHEY and CDR2 SVGAGI. This CDR3 contains 14 residues. The CDR3 loop reads CASSYGGADQPQHF.

The CDR3 protein is CASRGGGAVETQYF. The chain recombines TRBV27 with TRBJ2-5; TCRdb picks TRBD2, but there is no DNA to check that call. The CDR3 consists of 14 residues. Germline V gene lookup returns CDR1 MNHEY and CDR2 SMNVEV (reference sequence).

The chain is built from TRBV5-1 and TRBJ2-2. The CDR3 runs 13 residues. In germline, CDR1 is SGHRS, CDR2 YFSETQ. Here the CDR3 reads CASSPSTPGGLFF. Full variable domain (remainder filled in from reference TRBV5-1 and TRBJ2-2): KAGVTQTPRYLIKTRGQQVTLSCSPISGHRSVSWYQQTPGQGLQFLFEYFSETQRNKGNFPGRFSGRQFSNSRSEMNVSTLELGDSALYLCASSPSTPGGLFFGEGSRLTVL.

The chain carries TRBV27 and TRBJ1-1; TCRdb gives TRBD1 as the D gene, but with no DNA this cannot be confirmed. This CDR3 has 13 residues. The germline gives CDR1 MNHEY, CDR2 SMNVEV (reference sequence). The CDR3 spells CASSFRTGTEAFF.

The rearrangement links TRBV5-1 to TRBJ2-5; TCRdb reports TRBD1, a call that lacks DNA to check it against. The germline CDR1 and CDR2 sequences are SGHRS and YFSETQ. The CDR3 is 16 amino acids. The CDR3 protein is CASSLLGQGLGETQYF.

The V call is TRBV12-3 or TRBV12-4, the J call TRBJ2-2; TCRdb's assignment of TRBD2 cannot be checked, as there is no DNA. The CDR3 loop spans 14 amino acids. The CDR3 loop reads CASTPSGLGGKLFF.

The chain links TRBV12-3 or TRBV12-4 to TRBJ1-6; TCRdb picks TRBD1, but there is no DNA to check that call. CDR3 size: 14 residues. CDR3 loop: CASSSQVLGTPLHF.

The rearrangement uses TRBV4-2 and TRBJ2-1; lacking DNA, the TRBD2 call made by TCRdb goes unchecked. From germline, CDR1 is LGHNA and CDR2 YNFKEQ. This CDR3 is built from 16 residues. CDR3 sequence reads: CASSQTSGGDYNEQFF.

The chain couples TRBV20-1 to TRBJ1-4. CDR3 length: 11 amino acids. CDR1 is DFQATT and CDR2 is SNEGSKA in the germline V gene (reference sequence). This CDR3 reads CSARGREKLFF.

This chain joins TRBV6-5 and TRBJ1-5; absent DNA, TCRdb's TRBD1 call cannot be checked. The CDR3 sequence is 14 residues long. Germline loops: CDR1 MNHEY, CDR2 SVGAGI. The CDR3 spells CASSFGQGGQPQHF.

This rearrangement joins TRBV29-1 to TRBJ1-2. Germline loops: CDR1 SQVTM, CDR2 ANQGSEA. This CDR3 is 14 amino acids long. CDR3 sequence reads: CSVDGVGELYGYTF.

The rearrangement links TRBV5-1 to TRBJ1-1. This CDR3 contains 13 residues. Germline V CDR1 and CDR2: SGHRS, YFSETQ. The CDR3 spells CASSLVSSTEAFF.

The chain is built from TRBV12-3 or TRBV12-4 and TRBJ1-5; TCRdb names TRBD1, which stays unverified in the absence of DNA. The CDR3 length is 14 residues. The chain's CDR3 is CASRPGQGHQPQHF.

The chain joins TRBV29-1 to TRBJ1-2; absent DNA, TCRdb's TRBD1 call cannot be checked. CDR1 and CDR2 from the germline V gene are SQVTM and ANQGSEA. There are 12 residues in the CDR3. The chain's CDR3 is CSVEDRGLGYTF.